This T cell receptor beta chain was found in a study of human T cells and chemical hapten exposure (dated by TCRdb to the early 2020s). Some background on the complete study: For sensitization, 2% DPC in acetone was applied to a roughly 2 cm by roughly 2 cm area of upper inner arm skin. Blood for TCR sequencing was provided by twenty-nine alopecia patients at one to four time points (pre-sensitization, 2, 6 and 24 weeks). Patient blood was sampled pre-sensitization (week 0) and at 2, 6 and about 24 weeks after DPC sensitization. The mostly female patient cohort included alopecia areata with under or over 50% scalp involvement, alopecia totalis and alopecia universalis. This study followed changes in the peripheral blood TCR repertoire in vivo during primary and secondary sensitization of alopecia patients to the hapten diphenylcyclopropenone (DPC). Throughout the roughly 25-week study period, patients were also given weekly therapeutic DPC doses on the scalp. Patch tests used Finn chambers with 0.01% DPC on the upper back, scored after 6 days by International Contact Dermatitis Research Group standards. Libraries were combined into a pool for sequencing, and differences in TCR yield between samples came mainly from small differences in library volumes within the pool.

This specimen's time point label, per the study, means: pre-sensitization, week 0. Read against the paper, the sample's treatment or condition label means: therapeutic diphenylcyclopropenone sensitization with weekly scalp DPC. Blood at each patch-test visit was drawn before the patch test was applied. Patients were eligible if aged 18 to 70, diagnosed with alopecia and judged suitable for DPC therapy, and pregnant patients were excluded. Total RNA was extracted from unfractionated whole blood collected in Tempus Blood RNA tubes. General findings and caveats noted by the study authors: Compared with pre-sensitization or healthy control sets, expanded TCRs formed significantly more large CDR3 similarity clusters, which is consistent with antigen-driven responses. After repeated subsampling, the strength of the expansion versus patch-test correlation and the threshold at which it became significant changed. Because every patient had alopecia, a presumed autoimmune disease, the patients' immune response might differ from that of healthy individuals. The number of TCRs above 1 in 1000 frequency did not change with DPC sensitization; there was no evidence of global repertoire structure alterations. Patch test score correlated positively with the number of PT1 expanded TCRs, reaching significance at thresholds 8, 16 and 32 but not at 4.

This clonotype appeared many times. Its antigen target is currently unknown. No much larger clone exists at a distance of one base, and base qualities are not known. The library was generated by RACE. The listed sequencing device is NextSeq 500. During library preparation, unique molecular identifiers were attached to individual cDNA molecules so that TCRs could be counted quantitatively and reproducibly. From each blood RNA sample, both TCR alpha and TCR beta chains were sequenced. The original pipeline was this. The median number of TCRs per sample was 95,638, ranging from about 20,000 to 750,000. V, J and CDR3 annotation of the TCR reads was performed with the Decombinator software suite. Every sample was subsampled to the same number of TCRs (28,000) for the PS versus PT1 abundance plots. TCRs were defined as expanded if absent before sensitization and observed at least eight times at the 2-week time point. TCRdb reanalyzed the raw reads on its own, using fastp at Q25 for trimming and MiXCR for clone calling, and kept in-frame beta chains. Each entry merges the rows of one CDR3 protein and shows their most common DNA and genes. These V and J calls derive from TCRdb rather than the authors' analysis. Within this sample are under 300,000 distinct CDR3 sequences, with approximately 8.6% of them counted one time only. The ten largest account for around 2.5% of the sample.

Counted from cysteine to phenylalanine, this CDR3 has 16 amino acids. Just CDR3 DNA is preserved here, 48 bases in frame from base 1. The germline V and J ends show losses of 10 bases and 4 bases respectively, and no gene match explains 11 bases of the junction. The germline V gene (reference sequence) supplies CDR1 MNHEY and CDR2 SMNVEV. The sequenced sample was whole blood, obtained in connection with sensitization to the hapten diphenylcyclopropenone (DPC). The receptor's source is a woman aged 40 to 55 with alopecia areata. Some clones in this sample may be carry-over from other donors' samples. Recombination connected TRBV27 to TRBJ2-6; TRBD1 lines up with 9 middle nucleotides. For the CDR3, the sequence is CATRTGGASGANVLTF. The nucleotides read TGTGCCACCCGAACAGGGGGCGCGTCCGGGGCCAACGTCCTGACTTTC.